The 9 T cell receptor beta chains below were found in one sample sequenced in a study of OX40 agonist ivuxolimab in advanced cancers. Some clones are missing from TCRdb's copy, which holds only in-frame ones; the method was immunoSEQ multiplex PCR. The table records about 82,000 clones, just over 85% of them present only once. Sequences were derived from CD4+ or CD8+ T cells sorted from blood, sampled in a trial of the OX40 agonist ivuxolimab. The receptors here all came from an adult with an advanced solid tumor such as melanoma, head and neck, liver or kidney cancer.

This clone was seen just once. The chain links TRBV18 to TRBJ2-3; TRBD2 is a possible D gene (5 bases). The CDR3 spans 15 residues. Trimming stripped 0 bases from V and 3 bases from J, with 10 bases between. Germline V lookup: CDR1 KGHSH, CDR2 LQKENI. The CDR3 nucleotides are TGTGCCAGCTCACCACCGGGGAGTAGGACAGATACGCAGTATTTT. Translated, it gives CASSPPGSRTDTQYF.

The chain employs TRBV7-8 and TRBJ2-3; D may be TRBD2 (7 bases). The CDR3 has 15 amino acids. The germline gives CDR1 SGHVS, CDR2 FQNEAQ. V was shortened by 5 bases and J by 5 bases, with 17 bases between the two germline ends. The CDR3 DNA reads as TGTGCCAGCAGCCTGGGGGGGGCGGGAGTAGATACGCAGTATTTT. Translating it yields CASSLGGAGVDTQYF.

CDR3: CASKSGQRGLNTEAFF. CDR3 nucleotides: TGTGCCAGTAAGTCGGGACAGAGAGGGTTGAACACTGAAGCTTTCTTT. This chain joins TRBV19 and TRBJ1-1, with TRBD1 matching over 7 bases. The CDR3 covers 16 residues. V lost 7 bases to trimming and J lost 0 bases; unmatched junction nucleotides: 11. CDR1 LNHDA and CDR2 SQIVND come from the germline V gene (reference sequence).

The chain employs TRBV4-2 and TRBJ2-5, with unresolved D. Looked up from germline, CDR1 is LGHNA and CDR2 is YNFKEQ. V lost 0 bases, J lost 3 bases, and 17 bases lay in between. The CDR3 has 17 amino acids. CDR3 sequence (DNA): TGTGCCAGCAGCCAAGATCTGACTTCTCCTACCAAAGAGACCCAGTACTTC. Amino acids: CASSQDLTSPTKETQYF.

The chain couples TRBV19 to TRBJ2-1; 10 nucleotides align to TRBD1. Per the germline V gene, CDR1 is LNHDA and CDR2 is SQIVND (reference sequence). Trimming at V came to 7 bases and at J to 6 bases, leaving 9 bases not matched to a gene. The CDR3 spans 15 residues. This CDR3 is CASNPRDRGFNEQFF. The CDR3 nucleotides read TGTGCCAGTAACCCCCGGGACAGGGGATTCAATGAGCAGTTCTTC. Supplemented by reference TRBV19 and TRBJ2-1, the full variable domain reads DGGITQSPKYLFRKEGQNVTLSCEQNLNHDAMYWYRQDPGQGLRLIYYSQIVNDFQKGDIAEGYSVSREKKESFPLTVTSAQKNPTAFYLCASNPRDRGFNEQFFGPGTRLTVL.

Here the CDR3 DNA reads TGTGCCAGCTCACCTGGTAATGAGCAGTTCTTC. It codes for CASSPGNEQFF. The chain joins TRBV18 to TRBJ2-1, with D hard to call. This CDR3 region has 11 residues. V was shortened by 3 bases and J by 7 bases, with 4 bases between the two germline ends. From germline, CDR1 is KGHSH and CDR2 LQKENI.

V and J are TRBV5-8 and TRBJ1-2, with unresolved D. The germline V gene encodes CDR1 SGHTS and CDR2 YDEGEE. V was clipped by 6 bases and J by 0 bases, with 9 bases between them. This CDR3 has 13 amino acids. The CDR3 loop is CASKRSANYGYTF. In nucleotides, the CDR3 is TGTGCCAGCAAACGGTCTGCTAACTATGGCTACACCTTC.

J is TRBJ2-5 and V is TRBV30, with D perhaps matching TRBD2 (6 bases). This CDR3 has 12 residues. Germline V CDR1 and CDR2: GTSNPN, SVGIG (reference sequence). V was cut by 2 bases and J by 14 bases, with 18 bases left in between. The CDR3 bases are TGTGCCTGGAGTTTCCCGGACGGGGGAAAATACTTC. This codes for CAWSFPDGGKYF. The variable domain in full, completed from reference TRBV30 and TRBJ2-5, reads SQTIHQWPATLVQPVGSPLSLECTVEGTSNPNLYWYRQAAGRGLQLLFYSVGIGQISSEVPQNLSASRPQDRQFILSSKKLLLSDSGFYLCAWSFPDGGKYFGPGTRLLVL.

The V and J genes are TRBV9 and TRBJ1-2; no reliable D call. Germline-derived CDR1 and CDR2 are SGDLS and YYNGEE. Trimming removed 0 bases from V and 7 bases from J, with 10 bases in between. The CDR3 has 13 amino acids. The CDR3: CASSVEAGGGYTF. For the CDR3, the DNA is TGTGCCAGCAGCGTAGAGGCAGGTGGTGGCTACACCTTC.